This record concerns one T cell receptor beta chain sequence. This sample was taken from a study of T cell changes during pregnancy in multiple sclerosis. Assay: immunoSEQ multiplex PCR; the TCRdb copy retains only in-frame clones and omits some. The sample lists over 50,000 clones; around nine tenths were seen once. The CDR3 totals 15 residues. The J segment lost 2 bases and the V segment lost 4 bases, leaving 5 bases of the junction unmatched. Germline values: CDR1 SGDLS, CDR2 YYNGEE. The sequence derives from a female donor in good health, enrolled as a control in a pregnancy study. This chain links TRBV9 with TRBJ2-1; 8 bases align to TRBD1. Source: peripheral blood, taken in the third trimester of pregnancy. The CDR3 loop is CASSPQGAAYNEQFF. CDR3 sequence (DNA): TGTGCCAGCAGCCCCCAGGGGGCGGCCTACAATGAGCAGTTCTTC.